One sample yielded the 24 T cell receptor beta chains listed below, sequenced in a study of cytotoxic CD8 clonotypes in ibrutinib-treated CLL. The table came from immunoSEQ multiplex PCR; TCRdb's copy has only in-frame clones and leaves some out. The table lists approximately 300,000 clones, almost 80% of them singletons. Sequenced here: PBMCs, sampled before ibrutinib treatment. Receptor source: a human donor with chronic lymphocytic leukemia.

The V gene is TRBV27, the J gene TRBJ2-1, with TRBD1 matching 7 bases. V shed 2 bases and J 6 bases; nucleotides not matched to a gene: 10. There are 16 residues in the CDR3. From germline, CDR1 is MNHEY and CDR2 SMNVEV (reference sequence). The CDR3 reads CASSLDRLRGLNEQFF. The CDR3 DNA is TGTGCCAGCAGTTTAGATCGGTTGAGGGGGCTCAATGAGCAGTTCTTC.

V is TRBV2 and J is TRBJ1-5; 10 bases line up with TRBD1. This CDR3 is built from 17 residues. Trimming removed 6 bases from V and 6 bases from J; junction bases left unmatched: 14. Germline V lookup: CDR1 SNHLY, CDR2 FYNNEI. CDR3 sequence reads: CASSRDRGLGVGQPQHF. CDR3 in DNA: TGTGCCAGCAGCCGGGACAGGGGCTTGGGTGTGGGTCAGCCCCAGCATTTT. Full variable domain (rest looked up from reference TRBV2 and TRBJ1-5): EPEVTQTPSHQVTQMGQEVILRCVPISNHLYFYWYRQILGQKVEFLVSFYNNEISEKSEIFDDQFSVERPDGSNFTLKIRSTKLEDSAMYFCASSRDRGLGVGQPQHFGDGTRLSIL.

The CDR3 nucleotides read TGTGCCTGGAGTGTACGGACAGGCCATGGCTACACCTTC. Protein sequence: CAWSVRTGHGYTF. The V and J genes are TRBV30 and TRBJ1-2, with TRBD1 identical over 7 bases. The germline CDR1 and CDR2 sequences are GTSNPN and SVGIG (reference sequence). This CDR3 spans 13 amino acids. The trim removed 0 bases at V and 6 bases at J, leaving 4 bases unmatched.

The chain combines TRBV7-2 with TRBJ1-3; TRBD1 matches at 7 bases. Germline lookup yields CDR1 SGHTA and CDR2 FQGNSA. V trimming: 1 base; J trimming: 2 bases; junction bases outside the gene matches: 5. This CDR3 region has 16 residues. This CDR3 reads CASSLVYRGAGNTIYF. Here the CDR3 DNA reads TGTGCCAGCAGCTTAGTGTACAGGGGAGCTGGAAACACCATATATTTT. The full variable domain, completed using reference TRBV7-2 and TRBJ1-3, is GAGVSQSPSNKVTEKGKDVELRCDPISGHTALYWYRQSLGQGLEFLIYFQGNSAPDKSGLPSDRFSAERTGGSVSTLTIQRTQQEDSAVYLCASSLVYRGAGNTIYFGEGSWLTVV.

The chain uses TRBV23-1 and TRBJ1-1; D perhaps matches TRBD1 (6 bases). TRBV23-1 is placed among ORFs of uncertain function. This CDR3 is built from 18 residues. Trimming removed 7 bases from V and 7 bases from J, with 31 bases in between. CDR3 amino acids: CASTHLTGGMSGKDEAFF. CDR3 nucleotide sequence: TGCGCCAGCACCCACCTGACAGGTGGAATGTCGGGTAAGGATGAAGCTTTCTTT.

For the CDR3, the DNA is TGCAGCGTTGAAGATCTCAAGTTCTTC. It codes for CSVEDLKFF. The chain uses TRBV29-1 and TRBJ2-1, with no clear D. The V and J ends lost 0 bases and 14 bases respectively, with 5 bases between them. This CDR3 has 9 amino acids. CDR1 and CDR2 from the germline V gene are SQVTM and ANQGSEA.

The genes are TRBV28 and TRBJ2-7; 9 bases match TRBD1. This CDR3 spans 14 amino acids. Germline V lookup: CDR1 MDHEN, CDR2 SYDVKM. Trimming cost V 8 bases and J 6 bases; bases outside gene matches: 11. The CDR3 DNA reads as TGTGCCAGCCGACCGTCCGGGACAGGGACCGAGCAGTACTTC. Translating it yields CASRPSGTGTEQYF.

This clone was detected a few times. J is TRBJ1-5 and V is TRBV19; D is uncertain. The CDR3 is 12 amino acids. Trimming took off 6 bases at V and 6 bases at J, with 9 bases between the two ends. The germline V gene encodes CDR1 LNHDA and CDR2 SQIVND (reference sequence). In DNA, the CDR3 is TGTGCCAGTAGGAAACAGAGTCAGCCCCAGCATTTT. It is translated as CASRKQSQPQHF.

The chain uses TRBV29-1 and TRBJ2-3; TRBD1 matches 8 bases. J gave up 1 base and V 3 bases, and 6 bases lay outside the gene matches. This CDR3 has 15 residues. Germline V lookup: CDR1 SQVTM, CDR2 ANQGSEA. CDR3 sequence reads: CSVDRMGQGTDTQYF. The CDR3, as DNA: TGCAGCGTTGACCGTATGGGACAGGGCACAGATACGCAGTATTTT.

This clone appeared a single time. Other DNA sequences of this sample code for an identical CDR3. The chain employs TRBV5-1 and TRBJ2-7; D not certain. The CDR3 sequence is 13 residues long. Germline V lookup: CDR1 SGHRS, CDR2 YFSETQ. Trimming took off 3 bases at V and 3 bases at J, with 10 bases between the two ends. In nucleotides, the CDR3 is TGCGCCAGCAGCTCCGGTCAAGGCTACGAGCAGTACTTC. It encodes CASSSGQGYEQYF. The whole variable domain, remainder taken from reference TRBV5-1 and TRBJ2-7, is KAGVTQTPRYLIKTRGQQVTLSCSPISGHRSVSWYQQTPGQGLQFLFEYFSETQRNKGNFPGRFSGRQFSNSRSEMNVSTLELGDSALYLCASSSGQGYEQYFGPGTRLTVT.

The V call is TRBV7-9, the J call TRBJ2-3; D could derive from TRBD1 or TRBD2 (7 bases each). Trimming removed 1 base at V and 2 bases at J, with 16 bases between. This CDR3 has 17 residues. Looked up from germline, CDR1 is SEHNR and CDR2 is FQNEAQ (reference sequence). The DNA for the CDR3 is TGTGCCAGCAGCTTAGGCAGGGGGAGGGGGTCCACAGATACGCAGTATTTT. It codes for CASSLGRGRGSTDTQYF.

The chain links TRBV30 to TRBJ1-1; unclear D gene. The V gene lost 0 bases and the J gene lost 4 bases, with 12 bases spanning the gap. Germline V gene sequence: CDR1 GTSNPN, CDR2 SVGIG (reference sequence). The CDR3 extends over 14 amino acids. CDR3 DNA: TGTGCCTGGAGTGTAAGGAGAATGAGCACTGAAGCTTTCTTT. Protein: CAWSVRRMSTEAFF.

The CDR3 is CASSRTSGTLAKNIQYF. The CDR3, as DNA: TGTGCCAGCAGCAGGACTAGCGGGACCCTAGCCAAAAACATTCAGTACTTC. V usage is TRBV7-2 and J usage is TRBJ2-4; 12 bases map to TRBD2. Trimming took 5 bases from V and 0 from J; bases not matched to a gene: 5. This CDR3 is built from 17 residues. Per the germline V gene, CDR1 is SGHTA and CDR2 is FQGNSA.

The DNA for the CDR3 is TGCGCCAGCAGCCAAGAACTAGCGGGAGGCACAGATACGCAGTATTTT. Translation: CASSQELAGGTDTQYF. The V call is TRBV4-3, the J call TRBJ2-3, with 11 bases aligning to TRBD2. Germline loops: CDR1 LGHNA, CDR2 YSLEER. The V segment lost 0 bases and the J segment 1 base; nucleotides outside the gene matches: 0. The CDR3 spans 16 residues.

The chain is built from TRBV18 and TRBJ2-3; TRBD2 matches at 9 bases. CDR3 size: 14 residues. The V segment lost 1 base and the J segment 5 bases; nucleotides outside the gene matches: 1. Looked up from germline, CDR1 is KGHSH and CDR2 is LQKENI. The CDR3 protein is CASSPLLAGDTQYF. The CDR3, as DNA: TGTGCCAGCTCACCACTACTAGCGGGAGATACGCAGTATTTT. The complete variable domain, with remaining parts taken from reference TRBV18 and TRBJ2-3, reads NAGVMQNPRHLVRRRGQEARLRCSPMKGHSHVYWYRQLPEEGLKFMVYLQKENIIDESGMPKERFSAEFPKEGPSILRIQQVVRGDSAAYFCASSPLLAGDTQYFGPGTRLTVL.

The chain is built from TRBV6-6 and TRBJ1-2, with D possibly matching TRBD1 (6 bases). CDR3 size: 16 residues. CDR1 and CDR2 from the germline V gene are MNHNY and SVGAGI (reference sequence). V shed 0 bases and J shed 6 bases, with 17 bases lying between them. The CDR3 loop reads CASSYSIPPGANGYTF. CDR3 DNA: TGTGCCAGCAGTTACTCGATTCCGCCAGGGGCAAATGGCTACACCTTC.

The J gene is TRBJ1-5, the V gene TRBV5-6; D not resolved. Trimming removed 1 base at V and 11 bases at J, with 7 bases between. Germline CDR1 reads SGHDT; CDR2 reads YYEEEE. The CDR3 consists of 11 residues. The CDR3 loop reads CASSLIGSQHF. The CDR3 nucleotides read TGTGCCAGCAGCTTGATAGGGTCCCAGCATTTT. The variable domain in full, with the rest retrieved from reference TRBV5-6 and TRBJ1-5, is DAGVTQSPTHLIKTRGQQVTLRCSPKSGHDTVSWYQQALGQGPQFIFQYYEEEERQRGNFPDRFSGHQFPNYSSELNVNALLLGDSALYLCASSLIGSQHFGDGTRLSIL.

In DNA, the CDR3 is TGTGCCAGCAGCCGCGGGACAGGGACCCAAGAGACCCAGTACTTC. This gives the protein CASSRGTGTQETQYF. This chain joins TRBV7-3 and TRBJ2-5; 9 positions match TRBD1. CDR1 SGHTA and CDR2 FQGTGA come from the germline V gene. The CDR3 runs 15 residues. The J segment lost 1 base and the V segment lost 5 bases, leaving 5 bases of the junction unmatched.

This rearrangement joins TRBV18 to TRBJ1-1; 12 bases are shared with TRBD1. The CDR3 totals 15 residues. Per the germline V gene, CDR1 is KGHSH and CDR2 is LQKENI. V lost 3 bases, J lost 4 bases, and 3 bases stayed unmatched. CDR3 protein: CASSPGQGAVTEAFF. For the CDR3, the DNA is TGTGCCAGCTCACCGGGACAGGGGGCGGTCACTGAAGCTTTCTTT.

The chain combines TRBV30 with TRBJ1-2, with 12 bases lining up with TRBD1. The CDR3 length is 19 residues. Germline V gene sequence: CDR1 GTSNPN, CDR2 SVGIG (reference sequence). V gave up 1 base and J gave up 4 bases; unmatched junction bases: 16. CDR3 residues: CAWSAQNRDRGRLGYGYTF. CDR3 coding DNA: TGTGCCTGGAGTGCCCAAAACCGGGACAGGGGGCGGCTTGGCTATGGCTACACCTTC.

The DNA for the CDR3 is TGTGCCAGCTCACCACTGGACGACGGTGGGACCCAGTACTTC. Amino acid sequence: CASSPLDDGGTQYF. The chain links TRBV18 to TRBJ2-5; no reliable D call. V gave up 1 base and J gave up 7 bases, with 13 bases separating them. The CDR3 runs 14 residues. Germline CDR1 KGHSH, CDR2 LQKENI.

This chain joins TRBV7-2 and TRBJ1-1; 9 nucleotides agree with TRBD1. V lost 1 base and J lost 8; bases outside the gene matches: 5. Per germline, CDR1 SGHTA and CDR2 FQGNSA. CDR3 length: 14 amino acids. CDR3 region: CASSLGTGGKEAFF. The DNA for the CDR3 is TGTGCCAGCAGCTTAGGCACAGGGGGCAAGGAAGCTTTCTTT.

V usage is TRBV2 and J usage is TRBJ1-5, with D hard to call. Germline assignment: CDR1 SNHLY and CDR2 FYNNEI. V lost 7 bases and J lost 4, with 11 bases in between. CDR3 length equals 13 residues. The CDR3 protein is CASKGQSNQPQHF. In DNA form, the CDR3 reads TGTGCCAGCAAGGGCCAGTCTAATCAGCCCCAGCATTTT.

In nucleotides, the CDR3 is TGTGCCAGCAGTGATAAGTTTAAGACCCGACAGGGGACAAGGGGCTACGAGCAGTACTTC. Translation gives CASSDKFKTRQGTRGYEQYF. This sequence joins TRBV2 and TRBJ2-7; TRBD1 aligns across 8 bases. The germline V gene encodes CDR1 SNHLY and CDR2 FYNNEI. This CDR3 region has 20 residues. Trimming removed 3 bases from V and 3 bases from J; junction bases left unmatched: 22.